Included here is one T cell receptor (beta chain) sequence, with context. TCRdb re-called the 5' RACE reads; every CDR3 protein appears as one record, without DNA. The sample has about 390,000 distinct CDR3 sequences. This CDR3 spans 11 amino acids. CDR1 is KGHDR, CDR2 SFDVKD, per germline. The data stem from a study of T cells expressing NK-cell markers. The receptor was derived from a woman in her forties or fifties in good health. The chain uses TRBV24-1 and TRBJ2-5. Sequenced sample: blood T cells: a sorted CD56 or NKG2C T cell subset, CD4+ or CD8+ T cells, or bulk PBMC T cells (not recorded which). This chain's CDR3 is CATSDLGAQYF.